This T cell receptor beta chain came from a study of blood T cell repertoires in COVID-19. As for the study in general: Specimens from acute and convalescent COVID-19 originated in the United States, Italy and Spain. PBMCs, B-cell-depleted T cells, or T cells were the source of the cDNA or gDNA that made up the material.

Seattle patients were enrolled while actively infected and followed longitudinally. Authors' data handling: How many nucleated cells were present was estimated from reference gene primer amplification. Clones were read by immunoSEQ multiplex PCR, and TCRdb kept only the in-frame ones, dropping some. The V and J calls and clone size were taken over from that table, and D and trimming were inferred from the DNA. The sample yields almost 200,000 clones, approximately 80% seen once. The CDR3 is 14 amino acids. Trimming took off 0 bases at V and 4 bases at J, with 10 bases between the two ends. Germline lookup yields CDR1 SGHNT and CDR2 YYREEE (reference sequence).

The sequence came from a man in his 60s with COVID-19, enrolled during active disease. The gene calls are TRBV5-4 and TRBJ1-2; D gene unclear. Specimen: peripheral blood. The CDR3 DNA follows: TGTGCCAGCAGCTTGGACAGCGGAGTCTATGGCTACACCTTC. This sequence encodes CASSLDSGVYGYTF.